These 26 T cell receptor beta chains were sequenced from one sample in a study of human T cells and chemical hapten exposure. TCRdb re-analysed the RACE reads in MiXCR, keeping a single row per CDR3 protein. The sample lists 100,000 to 150,000 distinct CDR3 sequences, approximately 9.1% occurring once. This sample's time point: healthy volunteer bleed at 2 weeks. Whole blood that had not been fractionated was the source of extracted total RNA. Sequenced: whole blood. The receptors here all came from a male donor in good health. Some clones in this sample may be carry-over from other donors' samples.

This clonotype was detected a few times. The chain couples TRBV2 to TRBJ2-3, with a weak D call TRBD2 (6 bases). The length of the CDR3 is 16 residues. The V gene lost 1 base and the J gene lost 0 bases, with 11 bases spanning the gap. Germline V lookup: CDR1 SNHLY, CDR2 FYNNEI. CDR3 coding DNA: TGTGCCAGCAGTGAAGGTGGCGGGGAGAGCACAGATACGCAGTATTTT. Its protein product is CASSEGGGESTDTQYF.

This chain uses TRBV7-8 with TRBJ1-5, with D perhaps TRBD1 (6 bases). The CDR3 covers 17 residues. The germline V gene has CDR1 SGHVS and CDR2 FQNEAQ. V dropped 2 bases and J dropped 0 bases, with 14 bases sitting between them. DNA of the CDR3: TGTGCCAGCAGCTTAAGGACAGCCCCAACTAGCAATCAGCCCCAGCATTTT. Amino acids: CASSLRTAPTSNQPQHF.

The chain uses TRBV5-1 and TRBJ2-7, with 11 bases identical to TRBD2. This CDR3 has 18 amino acids. The germline V gene encodes CDR1 SGHRS and CDR2 YFSETQ. After removal of 3 bases from V and 0 bases from J, the junction contained 11 bases not matched to a gene. The CDR3 loop is CASSWPSGRLQSSYEQYF. As DNA, the CDR3 is TGCGCCAGCAGCTGGCCTAGCGGGAGGCTCCAGTCCTCCTACGAGCAGTACTTC.

This clonotype showed up just a few times. The chain recombines TRBV6-5 with TRBJ1-3, with D possibly TRBD1 on 6 matching bases. The CDR3 consists of 17 residues. Germline-derived CDR1 and CDR2 are MNHEY and SVGAGI. V shed 2 bases and J shed 0 bases, with 14 bases lying between them. As DNA, the CDR3 is TGTGCCAGCAGTTACAAGGACAGCCGCGTCTCTGGAAACACCATATATTTT. It encodes CASSYKDSRVSGNTIYF.

This clonotype has just a few counts. The rearrangement links TRBV19 to TRBJ2-5; D is unclear. The CDR3 covers 13 residues. Germline V gives CDR1 LNHDA, CDR2 SQIVND (reference sequence). The V end was cut by 6 bases, the J end by 2 bases, with 10 bases between. In nucleotides, the CDR3 is TGTGCCAGTAGGACCTGGGGACAAGAGACCCAGTACTTC. Encoded protein: CASRTWGQETQYF.

The gene calls are TRBV6-5 and TRBJ2-1; maybe TRBD1 (5 bases). The CDR3 is 13 residues long. V was clipped by 7 bases and J by 3 bases, with 10 bases between them. Per the germline V gene, CDR1 is MNHEY and CDR2 is SVGAGI. CDR3 amino acids: CASTQGRYNEQFF. DNA of the CDR3: TGTGCCAGCACCCAGGGTCGCTACAATGAGCAGTTCTTC.

The table lists this clonotype with many counts. The chain is built from TRBV29-1 and TRBJ2-7; D may be TRBD1 (5 bases). V lost 7 bases, J lost 0 bases, and 13 bases lay in between. CDR1 and CDR2 from the germline V gene are SQVTM and ANQGSEA. The CDR3 covers 13 residues. The CDR3 nucleotides read TGCAGCGCTACAATCGACAGCTCCTACGAGCAGTACTTC. Amino acids: CSATIDSSYEQYF.

This clonotype was counted ten times or more. V and J are TRBV18 and TRBJ1-1; perhaps TRBD1 as D (5 bases). The V and J ends lost 4 bases and 8 bases respectively, with 11 bases between them. CDR3 length: 12 residues. Germline values: CDR1 KGHSH, CDR2 LQKENI. The CDR3 DNA sequence: TGTGCCAGCTCACGACAGAATTTCGAAGCTTTCTTT. It translates to CASSRQNFEAFF.

This clonotype was recorded at least ten times. The chain's CDR3 is CASSLGVSPLHF. The DNA of the CDR3 is TGTGCCAGCAGTTTAGGGGTTTCACCCCTCCACTTT. The V and J genes are TRBV12-3 or TRBV12-4 and TRBJ1-6; unclear D gene. Trimming took 1 base from V and 9 from J, leaving 4 bases between them. The CDR3 loop spans 12 amino acids.

The chain carries TRBV7-2 and TRBJ2-7; no firm D call. Trimming took off 2 bases at V and 2 bases at J, with 10 bases between the two ends. Germline CDR1 and CDR2: SGHTA and FQGNSA. The CDR3 consists of 14 residues. CDR3 residues: CASSLRRSPYEQYF. The CDR3 DNA reads TGTGCCAGCAGCTTACGCCGAAGTCCCTACGAGCAGTACTTC.

This clonotype was recorded many times. The chain carries TRBV20-1 and TRBJ2-5, with 12 bases that match TRBD2. CDR1 and CDR2 from the germline V gene are DFQATT and SNEGSKA (reference sequence). The CDR3 covers 14 residues. V was clipped by 5 bases and J by 3 bases; unmatched bases: 4. The CDR3 protein is CSAQRLAGEETQYF. The CDR3 DNA reads TGCAGTGCTCAACGACTAGCGGGGGAAGAGACCCAGTACTTC.

This clonotype has a handful of counts. V usage is TRBV5-1 and J usage is TRBJ2-2; D may correspond to TRBD1 or TRBD2 (5 bases each). V gave up 3 bases and J gave up 4 bases, with 13 bases separating them. CDR3 length: 15 residues. Germline assignment: CDR1 SGHRS and CDR2 YFSETQ. Written as DNA, the CDR3 is TGCGCCAGCAGCTACAGTGAGGGGCGCACCGGGGAGCTGTTTTTT. It yields the protein CASSYSEGRTGELFF.

This clonotype has ten or more counts. The chain is built from TRBV12-3 or TRBV12-4 and TRBJ2-7; D unresolved. The CDR3 is 12 amino acids. V was pared by 0 bases and J by 2 bases, with 2 bases between. This CDR3 reads CASSLAAYEQYF. CDR3 DNA: TGTGCCAGCAGTTTAGCGGCCTACGAGCAGTACTTC.

This clonotype was recorded at least ten times. V gene TRBV6-2 or TRBV6-3 combines with J gene TRBJ2-2; weak D call: TRBD2 (5 bases). Trimming shortened V by 5 bases and J by 2 bases, and 9 bases separated the two germline ends. The CDR3 runs to 14 residues. Germline CDR1 and CDR2: MNHEY and SVGEGT. For the CDR3, the DNA is TGTGCCAGCAGTGAGGGAGCAAACACCGGGGAGCTGTTTTTT. Residues: CASSEGANTGELFF.

In its sample, this clonotype was seen a few times. Written as DNA, the CDR3 is TGTGCCAGCTCACCGAACAGTGACTCCTACGAGCAGTACTTC. Translating gives CASSPNSDSYEQYF. This chain joins TRBV18 and TRBJ2-7; D gene unclear. There are 14 residues in the CDR3. V shed 3 bases and J shed 0 bases, with 9 bases lying between them. CDR1 is KGHSH, CDR2 LQKENI, per germline.

In its sample, this clonotype was seen a few times. This sequence joins TRBV29-1 and TRBJ2-2, with D maybe TRBD1 (6 bases). The CDR3 contains 13 residues. Germline CDR1 reads SQVTM; CDR2 reads ANQGSEA. The V and J ends lost 4 bases and 3 bases respectively, with 9 bases between them. Here the CDR3 reads CSVAYRDTGELFF. CDR3 coding DNA: TGCAGCGTTGCATACAGGGACACCGGGGAGCTGTTTTTT.

This chain links TRBV20-1 with TRBJ1-6; TRBD1 aligns across 10 bases. V gave up 0 bases and J gave up 8 bases; unmatched junction bases: 4. This CDR3 spans 15 amino acids. CDR1 and CDR2 from the germline V gene are DFQATT and SNEGSKA (reference sequence). The DNA of the CDR3 is TGCAGTGCTAGAGATACGACAGGGGGCTATTCACCCCTCCACTTT. Its translation: CSARDTTGGYSPLHF.

The V and J genes are TRBV6-2 or TRBV6-3 and TRBJ2-7; 10 positions agree with TRBD1. The CDR3 is 15 residues long. From germline, CDR1 is MNHEY and CDR2 SVGEGT. With V trimmed by 0 bases and J by 6 bases, 5 bases remained unmatched. The CDR3, as DNA: TGTGCCAGCAGTTACTCCGGGACAGGGGTTGGCGAGCAGTACTTC. It specifies CASSYSGTGVGEQYF.

This clonotype appeared a few times. J is TRBJ2-7 and V is TRBV5-6; 7 bases match TRBD2. Germline values: CDR1 SGHDT, CDR2 YYEEEE. The CDR3 spans 13 residues. V lost 4 bases to trimming and J lost 4 bases; unmatched junction nucleotides: 5. The CDR3 region is CASSGGTTYEQYF. CDR3 in DNA: TGTGCCAGCAGCGGCGGGACTACGTACGAGCAGTACTTC.

The chain uses TRBV29-1 and TRBJ2-1; maybe TRBD1 (5 bases). Trimming removed 2 bases at V and 0 bases at J, with 14 bases between. The CDR3 consists of 16 residues. CDR1 SQVTM and CDR2 ANQGSEA come from the germline V gene. The CDR3 protein is CSVENLQVSSYNEQFF. In DNA, the CDR3 is TGCAGCGTTGAAAACTTACAGGTTAGCTCCTACAATGAGCAGTTCTTC.

This clonotype was seen a few times. The J gene is TRBJ2-1, the V gene TRBV20-1; possibly TRBD1 for D (5 bases). There are 15 residues in the CDR3. Per germline, CDR1 DFQATT and CDR2 SNEGSKA (reference sequence). V was clipped by 6 bases and J by 0 bases, with 15 bases between them. The CDR3 region has the DNA TGCAGTGCAGCCACAGGAGAAAGCTCCTACAATGAGCAGTTCTTC. The encoded protein is CSAATGESSYNEQFF.

The CDR3 spells CASSRIAGRSEQFF. CDR3 DNA sequence: TGTGCCAGCTCAAGGATAGCGGGGAGGAGTGAGCAGTTCTTC. The chain has TRBV12-3 or TRBV12-4 and TRBJ2-1; TRBD2 agrees at 8 bases. The junction had 12 bases not matched to a gene; V was cut back by 8 bases and J by 9 bases. The CDR3 runs 14 residues.

Note on this clonotype: Given the absence of the conserved phenylalanine or tryptophan at the CDR3 end, a read error is likely. The V gene is TRBV12-3 or TRBV12-4, the J gene TRBJ1-1; D uncertain. The V end lost 8 bases, the J end lost 6 bases, and 13 bases lay between the germline ends. CDR3 length equals 12 residues. CDR3 nucleotide sequence: TGTGCCAGCGAGACACGGAATCCTGAAGCTTTCCTT. It codes for CASETRNPEAFL.

The rearrangement joins TRBV4-3 to TRBJ2-2; D ambiguous. V was trimmed by 1 base and J by 8 bases, leaving 8 bases between them. Germline V gives CDR1 LGHNA, CDR2 YSLEER. The CDR3 sequence is 13 residues long. CDR3 nucleotides: TGCGCCAGCAGCCAAGTCGGCAGAGGGGAGCTGTTTTTT. Protein: CASSQVGRGELFF.

For the CDR3, the DNA is TGCGCCAGCTCAGGGGCAACTAATGAAAAACTGTTTTTT. Amino acids: CASSGATNEKLFF. The V and J genes are TRBV5-1 and TRBJ1-4; D is perhaps TRBD1 (6 bases). CDR3 length: 13 amino acids. The V gene lost 7 bases and the J gene lost 0 bases, with 7 bases spanning the gap. Germline CDR1 reads SGHRS; CDR2 reads YFSETQ.

At least ten counts were recorded for this clonotype. The chain recombines TRBV19 with TRBJ1-5; 7 bases align to TRBD1. CDR3 length equals 14 residues. CDR1 is LNHDA, CDR2 SQIVND, per germline (reference sequence). The V segment lost 8 bases and the J segment 0 bases; nucleotides outside the gene matches: 4. The CDR3 loop is CASGQVYSNQPQHF. Here the CDR3 DNA reads TGTGCCAGTGGACAGGTGTATAGCAATCAGCCCCAGCATTTT. Together with reference TRBV19 and TRBJ1-5, the CDR3 gives the full variable domain: DGGITQSPKYLFRKEGQNVTLSCEQNLNHDAMYWYRQDPGQGLRLIYYSQIVNDFQKGDIAEGYSVSREKKESFPLTVTSAQKNPTAFYLCASGQVYSNQPQHFGDGTRLSIL.